This passage covers 24 T cell receptor beta chains from one sample sequenced in a study of blood T cell repertoires in COVID-19. Sequencing was performed with immunoSEQ multiplex PCR; in TCRdb, only in-frame clones are kept and a portion is missing. The data show approximately 70,000 clones, with about 70% seen just once and 35% to 45% held by the top ten. The sequenced sample was peripheral blood. Source of these receptors: a woman between 70 and 85 years old with acute or convalescent COVID-19.

The rearrangement links TRBV6-2 or TRBV6-3 to TRBJ1-5, with TRBD1 matching over 9 bases. The ends lost 5 bases at V and 6 bases at J; junction bases unmatched: 5. CDR3 length: 14 residues. In germline, CDR1 is MNHEY, CDR2 SVGEGT. The CDR3 region has the DNA TGTGCCAGCAGTCGGACAGGGGCGCGTCAGCCCCAGCATTTT. Translated: CASSRTGARQPQHF.

The chain links TRBV28 to TRBJ2-1; 7 bases are a match to TRBD1. Germline V lookup: CDR1 MDHEN, CDR2 SYDVKM. This CDR3 comprises 18 residues. The V gene end was trimmed by 4 bases and the J gene end by 0 bases; junction bases not matched to a gene: 12. CDR3: CASSSTSDRLSSYNEQFF. CDR3 nucleotides: TGTGCCAGCAGTTCCACATCGGACAGGTTGAGCTCCTACAATGAGCAGTTCTTC.

This clone turned up a few times. The rearrangement links TRBV7-9 to TRBJ1-6; 7 nucleotides agree with TRBD1. V lost 5 bases and J lost 5; bases outside the gene matches: 3. Germline V gives CDR1 SEHNR, CDR2 FQNEAQ (reference sequence). The CDR3 extends over 14 amino acids. DNA of the CDR3: TGTGCCAGCAGCCGGGGACAGAATAATTCACCCCTCCACTTT. Its translation is CASSRGQNNSPLHF.

The genes are TRBV5-6 and TRBJ1-1; TRBD1 matches 7 bases. There are 15 residues in the CDR3. Germline CDR1 is SGHDT and CDR2 is YYEEEE. Germline trimming cut 3 bases from V and 4 bases from J; bases unmatched to any gene: 9. Here the CDR3 DNA reads TGTGCCAGCAGCTCACGTACAGGGGTTTTCACTGAAGCTTTCTTT. This codes for CASSSRTGVFTEAFF.

Written as DNA, the CDR3 is TGTGCCAGCAGCTTCGGGACAGGGAATTCCGGGGAGCTGTTTTTT. This gives the protein CASSFGTGNSGELFF. This chain connects TRBV9 to TRBJ2-2; 9 nucleotides align to TRBD1. The CDR3 covers 15 residues. Germline V lookup: CDR1 SGDLS, CDR2 YYNGEE. With 4 bases clipped from V and 6 bases from J, the junction kept 7 bases outside the gene matches.

The CDR3: CASSLFPPGGRRADTQYF. Here the CDR3 DNA reads TGTGCCAGCAGCTTATTTCCCCCAGGGGGGAGAAGGGCAGATACGCAGTATTTT. The chain carries TRBV7-3 and TRBJ2-3; tentatively, D is TRBD1 (7 bases). V shed 2 bases and J shed 4 bases, with 22 bases lying between them. The CDR3 has 18 residues. Germline V gene data show CDR1 as SGHTA and CDR2 as FQGTGA.

The gene calls are TRBV6-4 and TRBJ2-1; unclear D gene. CDR3 size: 10 residues. With 7 bases removed from V and 5 bases from J, the gap between germline ends came to 3 bases. Germline-derived CDR1 and CDR2 are MRHNA and SNTAGT. The CDR3 DNA reads as TGTGCCAGCACAGACAATGAGCAGTTCTTC. As protein: CASTDNEQFF.

The V call is TRBV5-4, the J call TRBJ2-5; 10 bases are a match to TRBD2. Per the germline V gene, CDR1 is SGHNT and CDR2 is YYREEE (reference sequence). The ends lost 0 bases at V and 5 bases at J; junction bases unmatched: 1. The CDR3 is 14 residues long. The DNA of the CDR3 is TGTGCCAGCAGCTTGGAGCGGGGGGGGGAGACCCAGTACTTC. It encodes CASSLERGGETQYF.

The V gene is TRBV2, the J gene TRBJ2-1, with a tentative D call TRBD2 (6 bases). Deletions cut 6 bases from V and 0 bases from J, with 18 bases between. There are 17 residues in the CDR3. Germline values: CDR1 SNHLY, CDR2 FYNNEI. The CDR3: CASRYSSDPYSYNEQFF. The DNA for the CDR3 is TGTGCCAGCAGATACTCTAGCGACCCTTACTCCTACAATGAGCAGTTCTTC.

The chain combines TRBV2 with TRBJ2-3, with 9 bases that match TRBD2. The trim removed 8 bases at V and 2 bases at J, leaving 8 bases unmatched. Germline CDR1 is SNHLY and CDR2 is FYNNEI. This CDR3 contains 15 residues. CDR3 in amino acids: CASGRGGAPTDTQYF. The CDR3 bases are TGTGCCAGCGGTCGCGGGGGGGCCCCCACAGATACGCAGTATTTT. The full variable domain, in which reference TRBV2 and TRBJ2-3 provide the parts outside the CDR3, is EPEVTQTPSHQVTQMGQEVILRCVPISNHLYFYWYRQILGQKVEFLVSFYNNEISEKSEIFDDQFSVERPDGSNFTLKIRSTKLEDSAMYFCASGRGGAPTDTQYFGPGTRLTVL.

The CDR3 loop is CASSTQGAANEKLFF. CDR3 nucleotide sequence: TGTGCCAGCAGTACCCAGGGGGCAGCTAATGAAAAACTGTTTTTT. The J gene is TRBJ1-4, the V gene TRBV2; 8 nucleotides agree with TRBD1. V gave up 5 bases and J gave up 3 bases; unmatched junction bases: 5. CDR1 is SNHLY and CDR2 is FYNNEI in the germline V gene. This CDR3 is built from 15 residues.

The V gene is TRBV5-1, the J gene TRBJ2-1; 13 bases are shared with TRBD2. Germline values: CDR1 SGHRS, CDR2 YFSETQ. The CDR3 consists of 16 residues. Unmatched junction bases numbered 0, after V lost 0 bases and J lost 3 bases. The CDR3 region has the DNA TGCGCCAGCAGCTTGGGACTAGCGGGGGGCTACAATGAGCAGTTCTTC. This translates into CASSLGLAGGYNEQFF.

This chain connects TRBV28 to TRBJ1-2; no reliable D call. This CDR3 is 17 amino acids long. V was trimmed by 4 bases and J by 1 base, leaving 19 bases between them. Germline V gives CDR1 MDHEN, CDR2 SYDVKM. Here the CDR3 reads CASSSLRAPPFNYGYTF. CDR3 DNA sequence: TGTGCCAGCAGTTCCTTGAGGGCACCGCCCTTTAACTATGGCTACACCTTC.

The chain carries TRBV5-4 and TRBJ2-7, with D perhaps TRBD1 (5 bases). This CDR3 is built from 13 residues. Germline V CDR1 and CDR2: SGHNT, YYREEE (reference sequence). V shed 3 bases and J shed 1 base, with 8 bases lying between them. CDR3: CASSSRQSYEQYF. The CDR3 DNA reads as TGTGCCAGCAGCTCGAGACAGTCCTACGAGCAGTACTTC.

V and J are TRBV28 and TRBJ1-2; D gene ambiguous. CDR1 is MDHEN, CDR2 SYDVKM, per germline. The CDR3 covers 15 residues. The V and J ends lost 6 bases and 8 bases respectively, with 22 bases between them. The DNA of the CDR3 is TGTGCCAGCAGCTTGGGAGGAGCTACTATGGTGGGCTACACCTTC. As protein: CASSLGGATMVGYTF.

The chain links TRBV5-4 to TRBJ1-2, with D maybe TRBD1 (5 bases). CDR3 size: 16 residues. The V and J ends lost 0 bases and 0 bases respectively, with 12 bases between them. Germline-derived CDR1 and CDR2 are SGHNT and YYREEE (reference sequence). The chain's CDR3 is CASSLGGGETNYGYTF. The CDR3 bases are TGTGCCAGCAGCTTGGGGGGCGGCGAAACTAACTATGGCTACACCTTC.

This chain uses TRBV5-5 with TRBJ1-6, with 9 positions matching TRBD1. The CDR3 sequence is 14 residues long. J was trimmed by 8 bases and V by 3 bases; bases with no gene match: 3. CDR1 SGHKS and CDR2 YYEKEE come from the germline V gene (reference sequence). The CDR3 spells CASSSGTGHSPLHF. As DNA, the CDR3 is TGTGCCAGCAGCTCCGGGACAGGGCATTCACCCCTCCACTTT.

The chain links TRBV18 to TRBJ1-2, with a possible D match to TRBD1 (5 bases). This CDR3 is 14 amino acids long. V lost 3 bases, J lost 3 bases, and 11 bases lay in between. Germline V gene sequence: CDR1 KGHSH, CDR2 LQKENI. The CDR3 loop reads CASSPVRGDYGYTF. CDR3 DNA: TGTGCCAGCTCACCGGTGCGGGGGGACTATGGCTACACCTTC.

This rearrangement joins TRBV4-1 to TRBJ2-7; 7 nucleotides line up with TRBD1. CDR3 size: 15 residues. Germline V gives CDR1 MGHRA, CDR2 YSYEKL. J was trimmed by 2 bases and V by 3 bases; bases with no gene match: 7. The chain's CDR3 is CASSQNTGTAYEQYF. In DNA form, the CDR3 reads TGCGCCAGCAGCCAGAACACCGGGACAGCCTACGAGCAGTACTTC.

CDR3 DNA sequence: TGTGCCAGCTCACCGACAGGGATTAATCAGCCCCAGCATTTT. It yields the protein CASSPTGINQPQHF. The rearrangement joins TRBV18 to TRBJ1-5; 7 nucleotides line up with TRBD1. CDR3 size: 14 residues. Germline V lookup: CDR1 KGHSH, CDR2 LQKENI. V was pared by 3 bases and J by 4 bases, with 3 bases of the junction left unmatched.

The rearrangement joins TRBV6-2 or TRBV6-3 to TRBJ1-1; a weak D match, TRBD1 (6 bases). The germline V gene encodes CDR1 MNHEY and CDR2 SVGEGT. This CDR3 has 17 amino acids. V was shortened by 4 bases and J by 4 bases, with 22 bases between the two germline ends. In nucleotides, the CDR3 is TGTGCCAGCAGTTCCTCCGGGACAACCTTTGGAGGCACTGAAGCTTTCTTT. This codes for CASSSSGTTFGGTEAFF.

The chain links TRBV6-1 to TRBJ2-7, with TRBD2 matching over 8 bases. This CDR3 is built from 16 residues. With 2 bases clipped from V and 2 bases from J, the junction kept 8 bases outside the gene matches. Germline CDR1 and CDR2: MNHNS and SASEGT. The CDR3 reads CASSEREGWETYEQYF. Here the CDR3 DNA reads TGTGCCAGCAGTGAACGGGAGGGCTGGGAGACCTACGAGCAGTACTTC.

V and J are TRBV5-4 and TRBJ1-2; D gene uncertain. There are 13 residues in the CDR3. Germline lookup yields CDR1 SGHNT and CDR2 YYREEE (reference sequence). The V end was cut by 1 base, the J end by 2 bases, with 6 bases between. This CDR3 is CASSLTRNYGYTF. The DNA for the CDR3 is TGTGCCAGCAGCTTGACAAGAAACTATGGCTACACCTTC.

This sequence joins TRBV5-8 and TRBJ2-2; D call uncertain. Between the trimmed V and J ends, which lost 0 bases and 4 bases, there was a span of 16 bases. The length of the CDR3 is 17 residues. CDR1 is SGHTS and CDR2 is YDEGEE in the germline V gene. The CDR3, as DNA: TGTGCCAGCAGCTTGGGTTCCGGGTTAAGGTTCACCGGGGAGCTGTTTTTT. Translated: CASSLGSGLRFTGELFF. The full variable domain, in which reference TRBV5-8 and TRBJ2-2 provide the parts outside the CDR3, is EAGVTQSPTHLIKTRGQQATLRCSPISGHTSVYWYQQALGLGLQFLLWYDEGEERNRGNFPPRFSGRQFPNYSSELNVNALELEDSALYLCASSLGSGLRFTGELFFGEGSRLTVL.